The rows below give T cell receptor beta chains drawn from one sample of a study of blood T cell repertoires in COVID-19. Clones were sequenced by immunoSEQ multiplex PCR, and TCRdb holds only the in-frame ones, with some missing. The profile shows more than 60,000 clones, 80% of them singletons. The sequenced sample was peripheral blood. The receptor set was obtained from a man in his fifties or sixties with active or convalescent COVID-19. CDR3s include the opening cysteine and the closing phenylalanine or tryptophan. The D gene is left open where the match is weak. Only some rows state a clone size, as once, few, many or a class for expanded clones.

TRBJ1-2,.,TRBV7-2,.,12,CASSLEIGDYTF,TGTGCCAGCAGCCTAGAGATCGGTGACTACACCTTC
TRBJ1-1,TRBD1,TRBV25-1,.,15,CASSGGDRGRTEAFF,TGTGCCAGCAGTGGGGGGGACAGGGGGCGGACTGAAGCTTTCTTT
TRBJ1-2,.,TRBV24-1,.,13,CATSDSAGIGYTF,TGTGCCACCAGTGATTCGGCAGGGATTGGCTACACCTTC
TRBJ1-1,.,TRBV28,.,15,CASNPAATGNTEAFF,TGTGCCAGCAACCCCGCAGCGACAGGAAACACTGAAGCTTTCTTT
TRBJ2-6,.,TRBV7-8,.,16,CASSLELRGWANVLTF,TGTGCCAGCAGCTTAGAACTCAGGGGCTGGGCCAACGTCCTGACTTTC
TRBJ2-7,.,TRBV19,many,11,CASSYGYEQYF,TGTGCCAGTAGTTACGGTTACGAGCAGTACTTC
TRBJ2-7,TRBD2,TRBV6-1,.,15,CASSENSGGYYEQYF,TGTGCCAGCAGTGAAAATAGCGGGGGTTACTACGAGCAGTACTTC
TRBJ2-5,.,TRBV30,.,12,CAWTRLPGTQYF,TGTGCCTGGACACGGTTACCTGGGACCCAGTACTTC
TRBJ1-1,TRBD1,TRBV6-4,.,16,CASSRDRAAGHAEAFF,TGTGCCAGCAGCCGGGACAGGGCGGCAGGTCACGCTGAAGCTTTCTTT
TRBJ1-1,TRBD1,TRBV6-5,.,14,CASSYTGGNTEAFF,TGTGCCAGCAGTTACACAGGGGGGAACACTGAAGCTTTCTTT
TRBJ1-5,TRBD1,TRBV19,.,16,CASSAEDRGVGQPQHF,TGTGCCAGTAGTGCAGAGGACAGGGGTGTCGGACAGCCCCAGCATTTT
TRBJ2-1,.,TRBV18,.,13,CASSPQGANEQFF,TGTGCCAGCTCACCACAAGGGGCGAATGAGCAGTTCTTC
TRBJ2-2,TRBD1,TRBV5-1,.,19,CASSLDDRGRLPNTGELFF,TGCGCCAGCAGCCTGGATGACAGGGGGAGACTCCCGAACACCGGGGAGCTGTTTTTT
TRBJ2-4,.,TRBV19,.,16,CASSPRTPLAKNIQYF,TGTGCCAGTAGTCCAAGGACACCCTTAGCCAAAAACATTCAGTACTTC
TRBJ2-3,TRBD2,TRBV4-3,.,18,CASSQDPISGDPTDTQYF,TGCGCCAGCAGCCAAGATCCGATTAGCGGGGATCCCACAGATACGCAGTATTTT
TRBJ1-5,TRBD1,TRBV19,.,16,CASSIQGARSNQPQHF,TGTGCCAGTAGTATCCAGGGGGCTCGGAGCAATCAGCCCCAGCATTTT
TRBJ2-1,TRBD1,TRBV29-1,.,15,CSVEDLPRGLGEQFF,TGCAGCGTTGAAGATCTTCCCAGGGGGCTGGGTGAGCAGTTCTTC
TRBJ1-2,TRBD1,TRBV7-8,.,13,CASSRGTVYGYTF,TGTGCCAGCAGCCGTGGGACAGTTTATGGCTACACCTTC
TRBJ1-1,.,TRBV2,.,14,CASSDSQGITEAFF,TGTGCCAGCAGTGACAGTCAGGGAATAACTGAAGCTTTCTTT
TRBJ1-1,TRBD1,TRBV5-1,.,14,CASRVDRGNTEAFF,TGCGCCAGCAGGGTCGACAGGGGGAACACTGAAGCTTTCTTT
TRBJ1-1,TRBD1,TRBV6-2/TRBV6-3,.,17,CASSYSPFETGTPEAFF,TGTGCCAGCAGTTACTCGCCCTTTGAGACAGGGACCCCTGAAGCTTTCTTT
TRBJ1-6,.,TRBV9,once,14,CASSPLGQASPLHF,TGTGCCAGCAGCCCTCTTGGGCAGGCGTCACCCCTCCACTTT
TRBJ1-2,TRBD1,TRBV7-2,.,12,CASSLTGGGYTF,TGTGCCAGCAGCTTGACAGGGGGCGGCTACACCTTC
TRBJ1-1,TRBD1,TRBV19,.,15,CASSIADRGATEAFF,TGTGCCAGTAGTATTGCTGACAGGGGGGCCACTGAAGCTTTCTTT
TRBJ1-1,.,TRBV4-2,.,16,CASSQALSSVNTEAFF,TGTGCCAGCAGCCAAGCCCTTTCCTCGGTGAACACTGAAGCTTTCTTT
TRBJ1-5,.,TRBV12-3/TRBV12-4,.,13,CASAWGGNQPQHF,TGTGCCAGCGCTTGGGGGGGCAATCAGCCCCAGCATTTT
TRBJ2-6,.,TRBV30,.,13,CARDSAGANVLTF,TGTGCCCGCGACTCAGCTGGGGCCAACGTCCTGACTTTC
TRBJ2-7,.,TRBV7-9,.,15,CASSLGYGSTYEQYF,TGTGCCAGCAGCTTAGGTTATGGCAGTACCTACGAGCAGTACTTC
TRBJ2-2,.,TRBV12-3/TRBV12-4,once,13,CASSLIVGGELFF,TGTGCCAGCAGTTTAATCGTCGGCGGGGAGCTGTTTTTT
TRBJ1-2,.,TRBV4-3,.,14,CASSQDQGNYGYTF,TGCGCCAGCAGCCAAGATCAGGGTAACTATGGCTACACCTTC
TRBJ1-3,.,TRBV9,.,16,CASSVKAGYSGNTIYF,TGTGCCAGCAGCGTAAAGGCAGGTTACTCTGGAAACACCATATATTTT
TRBJ2-2,TRBD2,TRBV19,few,17,CASSIYGREGNTGELFF,TGTGCCAGTAGTATTTACGGCAGGGAGGGGAACACCGGGGAGCTGTTTTTT
TRBJ2-3,TRBD1,TRBV9,.,14,CASSGTGLTDTQYF,TGTGCCAGCAGCGGGACAGGACTCACAGATACGCAGTATTTT
TRBJ1-1,.,TRBV11-1,.,13,CASSLTVNTEAFF,TGTGCCAGCAGCTTAACAGTGAACACTGAAGCTTTCTTT
TRBJ1-2,TRBD1,TRBV12-5,.,15,CASGLIQGAGYGYTF,TGTGCTAGTGGTTTGATACAGGGGGCAGGTTATGGCTACACCTTC
TRBJ1-2,.,TRBV6-5,.,14,CASRTQTDSYGYTF,TGTGCCAGCAGAACTCAGACGGACTCGTATGGCTACACCTTC
TRBJ2-7,TRBD2,TRBV6-2/TRBV6-3,.,15,CASSSLAGFRYEQYF,TGTGCCAGCAGTTCACTAGCGGGGTTCCGATACGAGCAGTACTTC